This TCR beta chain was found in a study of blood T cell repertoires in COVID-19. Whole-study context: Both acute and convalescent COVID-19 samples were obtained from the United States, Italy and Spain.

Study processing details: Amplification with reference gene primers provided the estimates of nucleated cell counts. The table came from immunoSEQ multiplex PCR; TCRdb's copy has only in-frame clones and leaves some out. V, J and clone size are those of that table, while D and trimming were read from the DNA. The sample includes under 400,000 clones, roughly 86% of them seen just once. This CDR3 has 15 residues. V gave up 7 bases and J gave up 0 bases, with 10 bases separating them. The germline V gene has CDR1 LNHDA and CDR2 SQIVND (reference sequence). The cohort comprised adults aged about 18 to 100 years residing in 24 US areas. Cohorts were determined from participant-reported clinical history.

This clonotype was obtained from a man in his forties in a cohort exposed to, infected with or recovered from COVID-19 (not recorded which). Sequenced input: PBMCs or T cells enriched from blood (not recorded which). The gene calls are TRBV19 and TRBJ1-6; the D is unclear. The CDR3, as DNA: TGTGCCAGTACCGCGGCTTCCTCCTATAATTCACCCCTCCACTTT. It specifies CASTAASSYNSPLHF. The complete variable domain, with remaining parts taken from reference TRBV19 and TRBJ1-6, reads DGGITQSPKYLFRKEGQNVTLSCEQNLNHDAMYWYRQDPGQGLRLIYYSQIVNDFQKGDIAEGYSVSREKKESFPLTVTSAQKNPTAFYLCASTAASSYNSPLHFGNGTRLTVT.